One and the same sample provided the 23 T cell receptor beta chains below, sequenced in a study of post-analysis software for immune sequencing data. Prepared libraries of TCR beta cDNA carried unique molecular identifiers. From the PCR reads, TCRdb called clonotypes with MiXCR, one entry per CDR3 protein. The sample includes a few hundred thousand distinct CDR3 sequences, 35% to 45% of them seen just once. The study's findings and limits: Elevated frequency relative to controls characterized several TRBV segments in patients, TRBV5-6, TRBV5-1 and TRBV20-1 among them.

What these receptors recognize is not known. The sequenced sample consisted of blood. The source is a girl aged 5-17 years with multiple sclerosis.

The chain carries TRBV20-1 and TRBJ2-3; a possible D gene is TRBD2 (5 bases). Germline V gives CDR1 DFQATT, CDR2 SNEGSKA (reference sequence). The CDR3 extends over 13 amino acids. The CDR3 spells CSAEKGGTDTQYF. The DNA of the CDR3 is TGCAGCGCTGAAAAGGGAGGCACAGATACGCAGTATTTT.

This clonotype came up many times. The gene calls are TRBV20-1 and TRBJ2-5, with 8 nucleotides matching TRBD2. V trimming: 5 bases; J trimming: 5 bases; junction bases outside the gene matches: 13. In germline, CDR1 is DFQATT, CDR2 SNEGSKA (reference sequence). This CDR3 contains 15 residues. CDR3 protein: CSAPPVGRAGETQYF. The CDR3, as DNA: TGCAGTGCTCCTCCCGTCGGGAGGGCCGGGGAGACCCAGTACTTC.

CDR3 residues: CASSLAGLNTGELFF. The CDR3 nucleotides are TGTGCCAGCAGTTTAGCAGGGCTGAACACCGGGGAGCTGTTTTTT. The rearrangement links TRBV12-3 or TRBV12-4 to TRBJ2-2; D ambiguous. The ends were cut back, 0 bases at V and 1 base at J, with 6 bases in the middle. The CDR3 is 15 amino acids.

This clonotype has a handful of counts. The chain links TRBV13 to TRBJ2-1; tentatively, D is TRBD2 (5 bases). Per the germline V gene, CDR1 is PRHDT and CDR2 is FYEKMQ (reference sequence). The length of the CDR3 is 13 residues. Between the trimmed V and J ends, which lost 5 bases and 2 bases, there was a span of 7 bases. The CDR3 sequence: CASSRGTYNEQFF. CDR3 DNA sequence: TGTGCCAGCAGCCGGGGAACCTACAATGAGCAGTTCTTC.

This clonotype was recorded many times. The chain uses TRBV4-1 and TRBJ2-2; 7 nucleotides agree with TRBD1. The V and J ends lost 3 bases and 7 bases, in that order; junction bases with no gene match: 5. This CDR3 comprises 14 residues. CDR1 and CDR2 (germline): MGHRA, YSYEKL. CDR3 protein: CASSQTGTVGELFF. CDR3 coding DNA: TGCGCCAGCAGCCAGACCGGGACAGTCGGGGAGCTGTTTTTT.

This clonotype has at least ten counts. The V and J genes are TRBV7-2 and TRBJ2-3; D ambiguous. Germline V CDR1 and CDR2: SGHTA, FQGNSA. The CDR3 is 12 residues long. V shed 5 bases and J shed 4 bases, with 7 bases lying between them. DNA for the CDR3: TGTGCCAGCAGCCCCGGCGCAGATACGCAGTATTTT. Amino acid sequence: CASSPGADTQYF.

This clonotype came up many times. This rearrangement joins TRBV10-2 to TRBJ2-4; D gene unclear. From germline, CDR1 is WSHSY and CDR2 SAAADI. The CDR3 covers 17 residues. Trimming removed 0 bases from V and 0 bases from J, with 12 bases in between. The CDR3 nucleotides are TGCGCCAGCAGTGAGTCCCGGACCTTGTTAGCCAAAAACATTCAGTACTTC. It yields the protein CASSESRTLLAKNIQYF.

The chain uses TRBV12-3 or TRBV12-4 and TRBJ1-4; tentatively, D is TRBD1 (5 bases). CDR3 size: 15 residues. V gave up 5 bases and J gave up 7 bases, with 17 bases separating them. The CDR3 sequence: CASSPRRGAGEKLFF. The CDR3 DNA is TGTGCCAGCAGTCCGCGGAGAGGGGCGGGTGAAAAACTGTTTTTT.

With regard to this clonotype: This may be a read error: a much more frequent sequence differs by one nucleotide. V usage is TRBV28 and J usage is TRBJ2-1, with 10 positions matching TRBD1. CDR1 MDHEN and CDR2 SYDVKM come from the germline V gene. The CDR3 totals 14 residues. CDR3 sequence reads: CACSRDRGMNEQFF. CDR3 DNA: TGTGCCTGCAGTAGGGACAGGGGAATGAATGAGCAGTTCTTC.

Points on this clonotype: No conserved phenylalanine or tryptophan ends this CDR3, so it is likely a read error. The chain combines TRBV5-1 with TRBJ2-3, with TRBD2 identical over 11 bases. Germline V gene lookup returns CDR1 SGHRS and CDR2 YFSETQ. Losses at the gene ends were 4 bases for V and 6 bases for J; bases not matched to a gene: 4. The CDR3 runs to 14 residues. The CDR3 region is CASSTRLAGDTQYV. The CDR3 nucleotides are TGCGCCAGCAGCACGAGACTAGCGGGGGATACGCAGTATGTT.

In this sample, this clonotype turned up once. This clone may be a read error of a much larger clone one base away. J is TRBJ2-1 and V is TRBV2; D uncertain. CDR1 and CDR2 (germline): SNHLY, FYNNEI. This CDR3 region has 15 residues. The DNA for the CDR3 is TGTGCCAGCAGGACCACAACAACCTCCTACAATAAGCAGTTCTTC. It specifies CASRTTTTSYNKQFF.

There are a few counts of this clonotype. This sequence may be a read error, since a much larger clone differs from it by one base. The J gene is TRBJ2-7, the V gene TRBV10-3, with a tentative D call TRBD2 (5 bases). CDR1 and CDR2 (germline): ENHRY, SYGVKD. The CDR3 is 13 amino acids. Trimming removed 0 bases at V and 5 bases at J, with 8 bases between. CDR3 sequence reads: CAISESARDEQYF. The CDR3 DNA sequence: TGTGCCATCAGTGAGTCCGCGAGGGACGAGCAGTACTTC.

This rearrangement joins TRBV6-1 to TRBJ2-5; 9 nucleotides align to TRBD1. After removal of 4 bases from V and 5 bases from J, the junction contained 2 bases not matched to a gene. This CDR3 region has 13 residues. CDR1 is MNHNS and CDR2 is SASEGT in the germline V gene. CDR3: CASSADRGETQYF. The DNA of the CDR3 is TGTGCCAGCAGTGCGGACAGGGGTGAGACCCAGTACTTC.

This clonotype was picked up many times. The chain employs TRBV4-1 and TRBJ2-5; the D gene is possibly TRBD2 (6 bases). The germline CDR1 and CDR2 sequences are MGHRA and YSYEKL. There are 18 residues in the CDR3. V lost 3 bases, J lost 4 bases, and 24 bases lay in between. The CDR3 bases are TGCGCCAGCAGCCATAGTGGTCTTGTGACCCCGGGAGCAGAGACCCAGTACTTC. It yields the protein CASSHSGLVTPGAETQYF.

This clonotype occurred once. The chain is built from TRBV24-1 and TRBJ2-1, with D possibly matching TRBD2 (5 bases). CDR1 KGHDR and CDR2 SFDVKD come from the germline V gene. V lost 5 bases and J lost 9, with 10 bases in between. The length of the CDR3 is 12 residues. CDR3 loop: CATSAGLSEQFF. The CDR3 nucleotides read TGTGCCACCAGTGCAGGACTCAGTGAGCAGTTCTTC.

For the CDR3, the DNA is TGTGCCACCGGGACTAGCGCCAGAGGGACAGATACGCAGTATTTT. Its translation: CATGTSARGTDTQYF. The chain uses TRBV10-3 and TRBJ2-3; 10 nucleotides line up with TRBD2. The germline V gene has CDR1 ENHRY and CDR2 SYGVKD. Germline trimming cut 10 bases from V and 3 bases from J; bases unmatched to any gene: 10. The CDR3 has 15 residues.

The chain has TRBV5-1 and TRBJ1-2, with D possibly matching TRBD1 (6 bases). The CDR3 has 18 amino acids. CDR1 and CDR2 from the germline V gene are SGHRS and YFSETQ. With 2 bases removed from V and 3 bases from J, the gap between germline ends came to 23 bases. This CDR3 reads CASSLTPDRKTGYYGYTF. The CDR3 DNA is TGCGCCAGCAGCTTAACCCCTGACAGGAAGACAGGCTACTATGGCTACACCTTC.

This clonotype was seen ten or more times. The chain has TRBV29-1 and TRBJ1-2, with no clear D. V was trimmed by 4 bases and J by 7 bases, leaving 19 bases between them. The germline gives CDR1 SQVTM, CDR2 ANQGSEA. The CDR3 extends over 14 amino acids. The CDR3 DNA is TGCAGCGTTGGAACAGTGGGCTCCTATAGTGGCTACACCTTC. Translating it yields CSVGTVGSYSGYTF.

At least ten counts were recorded for this clonotype. The chain has TRBV14 and TRBJ1-6; no reliable D call. Trimming stripped 5 bases from V and 7 bases from J, with 12 bases between. This CDR3 is built from 14 residues. CDR1 and CDR2 from the germline V gene are SGHDN and FVKESK. The chain's CDR3 is CASSITARNSPLHF. CDR3 nucleotide sequence: TGTGCCAGCAGCATCACAGCGCGGAATTCACCCCTCCACTTT.

This clonotype has just a few counts. The chain employs TRBV28 and TRBJ1-1, with a possible D match to TRBD1 (5 bases). The CDR3 spans 12 residues. The ends were cut back, 6 bases at V and 7 bases at J, with 12 bases in the middle. Per germline, CDR1 MDHEN and CDR2 SYDVKM. The CDR3 nucleotides are TGTGCCAGCAGCGGGACGATAGGTGAAGCTTTCTTT. Protein product: CASSGTIGEAFF.

This clonotype was seen at least ten times. The V and J genes are TRBV19 and TRBJ2-3; D ambiguous. The CDR3 is made up of 15 amino acids. The germline gives CDR1 LNHDA, CDR2 SQIVND (reference sequence). The ends were cut back, 5 bases at V and 2 bases at J, with 14 bases in the middle. CDR3 in DNA: TGTGCCAGTAGTCCGGGTACACGGAACACAGATACGCAGTATTTT. Residues: CASSPGTRNTDTQYF.

This chain links TRBV7-2 with TRBJ1-1; a weak D match, TRBD1 (6 bases). Germline V gives CDR1 SGHTA, CDR2 FQGNSA. The CDR3 is 16 amino acids. The germline V and J ends were trimmed by 5 bases and 3 bases, with 19 bases remaining between them. The CDR3 DNA follows: TGTGCCAGCAGCCCCCGCCGGGGGGCCGGGTACACTGAAGCTTTCTTT. This gives the protein CASSPRRGAGYTEAFF.

A word on this clonotype: A much larger clonotype is one base distant, so this may be a read error. The J gene is TRBJ2-3, the V gene TRBV6-4; the D gene is possibly TRBD2 (7 bases). The CDR3 contains 14 residues. Germline V gene sequence: CDR1 MRHNA, CDR2 SNTAGT. CDR3 DNA: TGTGCCTGCAGTGACGGGGGGCATACAGATACGCAGTATTTT. Translation gives CACSDGGHTDTQYF.